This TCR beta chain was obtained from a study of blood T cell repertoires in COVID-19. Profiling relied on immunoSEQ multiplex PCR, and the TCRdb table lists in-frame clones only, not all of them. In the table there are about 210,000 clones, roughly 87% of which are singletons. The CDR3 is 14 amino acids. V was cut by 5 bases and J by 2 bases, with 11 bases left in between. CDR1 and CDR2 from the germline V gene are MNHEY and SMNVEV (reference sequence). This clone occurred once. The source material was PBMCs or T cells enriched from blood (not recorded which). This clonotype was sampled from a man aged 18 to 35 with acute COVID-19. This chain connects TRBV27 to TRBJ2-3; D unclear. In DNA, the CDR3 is TGTGCCAGCAGTCCCCGGAGAAACACAGATACGCAGTATTTT. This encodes CASSPRRNTDTQYF.